A single sample gave rise to the 24 T cell receptor beta chains below, sequenced in a study of blood T cell repertoires in COVID-19. TCRdb keeps only in-frame clones here, not all; method: immunoSEQ multiplex PCR. The profile shows around 370,000 clones, around 90% of them singletons. The sequencing input was peripheral blood. The source is a young woman who had recovered from COVID-19.

This clone was recorded only once. The chain joins TRBV19 to TRBJ1-4, with D hard to call. CDR1 and CDR2 (germline): LNHDA, SQIVND (reference sequence). Trimming removed 6 bases at V and 3 bases at J, with 8 bases between. The CDR3 is made up of 13 amino acids. For the CDR3, the DNA is TGTGCCAGTAGATCCAGGTCTAATGAAAAACTGTTTTTT. Residues: CASRSRSNEKLFF.

V usage is TRBV11-3 and J usage is TRBJ2-1, with a weak D call TRBD2 (5 bases). The V end was cut by 5 bases, the J end by 9 bases, with 14 bases between. Germline CDR1 is SGHNT and CDR2 is YENEEA. The CDR3 covers 13 residues. CDR3 region: CASSLRTAGEQFF. The CDR3 DNA sequence: TGTGCCAGCAGCCTAAGGACTGCTGGTGAGCAGTTCTTC.

There are a few counts of this clone. V gene TRBV30 combines with J gene TRBJ1-4; a weak D match, TRBD1 (5 bases). The CDR3 sequence is 15 residues long. CDR1 and CDR2 from the germline V gene are GTSNPN and SVGIG (reference sequence). Deletions cut 0 bases from V and 1 base from J, with 9 bases between. This chain's CDR3 is CAWSVLGGTNEKLFF. The CDR3, as DNA: TGTGCCTGGAGTGTACTCGGGGGAACTAATGAAAAACTGTTTTTT.

The rearrangement links TRBV7-9 to TRBJ2-1; TRBD2 agrees at 10 bases. V lost 5 bases and J lost 4; bases outside the gene matches: 5. CDR3 length: 15 residues. CDR1 and CDR2 (germline): SEHNR, FQNEAQ (reference sequence). CDR3 coding DNA: TGTGCCAGCAGCATTGGACTAGCGGAATACAATGAGCAGTTCTTC. Amino acid sequence: CASSIGLAEYNEQFF.

J is TRBJ2-2 and V is TRBV6-5; 9 bases are shared with TRBD1. Losses at the gene ends were 5 bases for V and 4 bases for J; bases not matched to a gene: 5. CDR1 and CDR2 from the germline V gene are MNHEY and SVGAGI. The CDR3 length is 15 residues. Here the CDR3 DNA reads TGTGCCAGCAGTATCACGACAGGGGGCACCGGGGAGCTGTTTTTT. It specifies CASSITTGGTGELFF.

The V call is TRBV29-1, the J call TRBJ2-1; 14 bases are a match to TRBD2. CDR1 is SQVTM and CDR2 is ANQGSEA in the germline V gene. The CDR3 totals 13 residues. V was pared by 3 bases and J by 8 bases, with 0 bases of the junction left unmatched. The DNA of the CDR3 is TGCAGCGTTGAGGGACTAGCGGGAGATGAGCAGTTCTTC. This encodes CSVEGLAGDEQFF.

This chain connects TRBV20-1 to TRBJ2-5; D unclear. Trimming removed 3 bases at V and 1 base at J, with 12 bases between. Germline values: CDR1 DFQATT, CDR2 SNEGSKA (reference sequence). The CDR3 extends over 14 amino acids. The CDR3 coding sequence is TGCAGTGCTAGTTCGGGTCCCGCCCAAGAGACCCAGTACTTC. Translated, it gives CSASSGPAQETQYF.

The chain carries TRBV10-2 and TRBJ1-2; 11 bases map to TRBD1. CDR1 is WSHSY, CDR2 SAAADI, per germline. V lost 4 bases, J lost 9 bases, and 10 bases stayed unmatched. The CDR3 is 15 amino acids. The CDR3 coding sequence is TGCGCCAGCAGTGTAGCCCAGGGACAGGGGGGGAGCTACACCTTC. It encodes CASSVAQGQGGSYTF.

The V call is TRBV3-1 (or the pseudogene TRBV3-2), the J call TRBJ2-3; D is unresolved. The CDR3 covers 13 residues. Germline loops: CDR1 LGHDT, CDR2 YNNKEL (reference sequence). Trimming left V 0 bases short and J 9 bases short, with 10 bases between. The CDR3, as DNA: TGTGCCAGCAGCCAAGAGGTTTTGCGAACGCAGTATTTT. This sequence encodes CASSQEVLRTQYF.

V gene TRBV2 combines with J gene TRBJ1-5; the D gene is possibly TRBD1 (5 bases). V was cut by 1 base and J by 2 bases, with 9 bases left in between. This CDR3 contains 15 residues. The germline V gene has CDR1 SNHLY and CDR2 FYNNEI. The CDR3 loop is CASSEEGLGNQPQHF. The CDR3 nucleotides are TGTGCCAGCAGTGAAGAGGGGTTGGGCAATCAGCCCCAGCATTTT.

V usage is TRBV5-1 and J usage is TRBJ2-1; possibly TRBD1 for D (5 bases). The ends were cut back, 0 bases at V and 4 bases at J, with 8 bases in the middle. The germline V gene encodes CDR1 SGHRS and CDR2 YFSETQ. The CDR3 loop spans 14 amino acids. The CDR3 is CASSLDRRYNEQFF. The CDR3 coding sequence is TGCGCCAGCAGCTTGGACAGGAGATACAATGAGCAGTTCTTC.

The chain couples TRBV19 to TRBJ1-1; D is possibly TRBD1 (5 bases). The CDR3 contains 15 residues. V was clipped by 5 bases and J by 1 base, with 14 bases between them. Germline V gene lookup returns CDR1 LNHDA and CDR2 SQIVND (reference sequence). CDR3 nucleotides: TGTGCCAGTAGTTTCCCGGGACTGAAGAACACTGAAGCTTTCTTT. Translated, it gives CASSFPGLKNTEAFF.

This sequence joins TRBV11-2 and TRBJ2-1; weak D call: TRBD1 (5 bases). Per germline, CDR1 SGHAT and CDR2 FQNNGV. V shed 1 base and J shed 8 bases, with 15 bases lying between them. The CDR3 contains 15 residues. This CDR3 is CASSLGSQGFDEQFF. The CDR3 coding sequence is TGTGCCAGCAGCTTAGGGTCCCAGGGTTTCGATGAGCAGTTCTTC. The complete variable domain, with remaining parts taken from reference TRBV11-2 and TRBJ2-1, reads EAGVAQSPRYKIIEKRQSVAFWCNPISGHATLYWYQQILGQGPKLLIQFQNNGVVDDSQLPKDRFSAERLKGVDSTLKIQPAKLEDSAVYLCASSLGSQGFDEQFFGPGTRLTVL.

This clone appeared a single time. The chain is built from TRBV25-1 and TRBJ2-3; D possibly corresponds to TRBD2 (6 bases). V shed 2 bases and J shed 3 bases, with 12 bases lying between them. Germline V lookup: CDR1 MGHDK, CDR2 SYGVNS. CDR3 length equals 15 residues. This CDR3 reads CASSEGGRVTDTQYF. CDR3 sequence (DNA): TGTGCCAGCAGTGAAGGGGGGAGAGTGACAGATACGCAGTATTTT.

The genes are TRBV24-1 and TRBJ1-2; D might be TRBD1 (6 bases). Germline V gene data show CDR1 as KGHDR and CDR2 as SFDVKD. V lost 4 bases to trimming and J lost 0 bases, with 14 bases between them. The CDR3 runs 16 residues. DNA of the CDR3: TGTGCCACCAGTGACCGGAGGGGGGGACCTAACTATGGCTACACCTTC. Its translation: CATSDRRGGPNYGYTF.

The chain recombines TRBV30 with TRBJ2-2, with TRBD1 identical over 7 bases. V shed 1 base and J 6 bases; nucleotides not matched to a gene: 5. The CDR3 length is 14 residues. In germline, CDR1 is GTSNPN, CDR2 SVGIG (reference sequence). The CDR3 region has the DNA TGTGCCTGGAGTGGTGACAGGGACGCCGGGGAGCTGTTTTTT. This translates into CAWSGDRDAGELFF.

The J gene is TRBJ1-5, the V gene TRBV27, with 8 bases that match TRBD1. J was trimmed by 6 bases and V by 5 bases; bases with no gene match: 6. This CDR3 region has 14 residues. Germline values: CDR1 MNHEY, CDR2 SMNVEV (reference sequence). The CDR3, as DNA: TGTGCCAGCAGTCCGGGGACAGGTTCTCAGCCCCAGCATTTT. Its protein is CASSPGTGSQPQHF.

The chain employs TRBV7-9 and TRBJ2-4, with 7 nucleotides matching TRBD1. In germline, CDR1 is SEHNR, CDR2 FQNEAQ (reference sequence). This CDR3 spans 16 amino acids. After removal of 3 bases from V and 0 bases from J, the junction contained 5 bases not matched to a gene. CDR3 bases: TGTGCCAGCAGCTTCGGGGACAGATTAGCCAAAAACATTCAGTACTTC. Translated, it gives CASSFGDRLAKNIQYF.

The chain carries TRBV13 and TRBJ1-5; D is undetermined. CDR1 is PRHDT and CDR2 is FYEKMQ in the germline V gene (reference sequence). The CDR3 spans 12 residues. The V gene lost 0 bases and the J gene lost 6 bases, with 3 bases spanning the gap. The CDR3 region is CASSLGRQPQHF. The CDR3 DNA sequence: TGTGCCAGCAGCTTAGGGCGTCAGCCCCAGCATTTT.

Notes on this clone: Other DNA sequences from this sample encode an identical CDR3 as well. J is TRBJ1-2 and V is TRBV27; TRBD1 might be the D (5 bases). V was pared by 5 bases and J by 5 bases, with 9 bases between. The CDR3 covers 12 residues. Germline lookup yields CDR1 MNHEY and CDR2 SMNVEV (reference sequence). The CDR3 loop is CASSLRGYGYTF. The CDR3 DNA reads TGTGCCAGCAGTCTCCGGGGGTATGGCTACACCTTC.

This clone was counted at least ten times. This sequence joins TRBV11-3 and TRBJ2-5; D is possibly TRBD2 (6 bases). Germline CDR1 SGHNT, CDR2 YENEEA. This CDR3 is built from 14 residues. Trimming stripped 6 bases from V and 0 bases from J, with 11 bases between. This chain's CDR3 is CASRGPSDQETQYF. CDR3 DNA: TGTGCCAGCAGAGGTCCTAGCGACCAAGAGACCCAGTACTTC.

This chain uses TRBV7-9 with TRBJ2-3; D perhaps matches TRBD1 (6 bases). From germline, CDR1 is SEHNR and CDR2 FQNEAQ (reference sequence). Trimming cost V 1 base and J 4 bases, with 9 bases left between them. The CDR3 length is 14 residues. CDR3 DNA: TGTGCCAGCAGCTTAGAGGACAGAGCAGATACGCAGTATTTT. It codes for CASSLEDRADTQYF.

As to this clone: At one boundary the junction diverges from the germline segment, which might be a read error. The chain uses TRBV6-6 and TRBJ2-5; a weak D match, TRBD1 (7 bases). The CDR3 runs 16 residues. From germline, CDR1 is MNHNY and CDR2 SVGAGI (reference sequence). The CDR3 DNA reads TGTGCCAGCACTTACAGGGGACGACGGGGAGGTGAGACCCAGTACTTC. This encodes CASTYRGRRGGETQYF.

The rearrangement uses TRBV20-1 and TRBJ1-2, with D maybe TRBD1 (5 bases). In germline, CDR1 is DFQATT, CDR2 SNEGSKA (reference sequence). V was trimmed by 0 bases and J by 14 bases, leaving 13 bases between them. The CDR3 is 11 residues long. The CDR3, as DNA: TGCAGTGCTAGAGATGGGGGGACCCAAACCTTC. This gives the protein CSARDGGTQTF.